Sequencing of this T cell receptor (beta chain) was carried out in a study of T-cell reconstitution after alpha-beta-depleted transplantation in children. TCRbeta library construction was performed incorporating unique molecular identifiers. TCRdb re-analysed the PCR reads in MiXCR, keeping a single row per CDR3 protein. The table includes about 610,000 distinct CDR3 sequences, about 10% detected once. This clonotype was counted only a few times. This CDR3 spans 13 amino acids. The ends were cut back, 6 bases at V and 2 bases at J, with 11 bases in the middle. The TCR was taken from a human donor who donated a stem cell graft to a child with acute myeloid leukemia. J is TRBJ2-7 and V is TRBV12-3 or TRBV12-4; D perhaps matches TRBD1 (6 bases). Sequences were derived from PBMCs from the stem cell graft donor, sampled from the stem cell graft. CDR3 in amino acids: CASSSDRTYEQYF. DNA of the CDR3: TGTGCCAGCAGCTCCGACAGGACCTACGAGCAGTACTTC.